A single sample gave rise to the 5 T cell receptor beta chains below, sequenced in a study of metastatic and nonmetastatic thyroid tumors. Patients were all untreated before their thyroid surgery. TCRdb recomputed clones from the PCR reads via MiXCR. Counted here are some 38,000 clones, approximately 19% occurring once; the ten biggest clones make up about 16%. The sequenced material came from blood. Every receptor here comes from a female donor with papillary thyroid cancer or a benign thyroid nodule (not recorded which). Some clones in this sample may be carry-over from other donors' samples.

This clone has ten or more counts. The chain combines TRBV20-1 with TRBJ2-5; a possible D gene is TRBD2 (6 bases). V lost 3 bases and J 5 bases, leaving 13 bases between the germline ends. Germline assignment: CDR1 DFQATT and CDR2 SNEGSKA (reference sequence). This CDR3 comprises 13 residues. DNA of the CDR3: TGCAGTGCTAGGGGAGGTGTGGGGGAGACCCAGTACTTC. Translated, it gives CSARGGVGETQYF.

This clone was counted only a few times. The V gene is TRBV6-1, the J gene TRBJ1-4; 11 bases agree with TRBD1. Trimming at V came to 5 bases and at J to 5 bases, leaving 7 bases not matched to a gene. The CDR3 extends over 16 amino acids. CDR1 and CDR2 (germline): MNHNS, SASEGT. The CDR3 DNA is TGTGCCAGCAGTAGGACAGGGGGCGCGACGAATGAAAAACTGTTTTTT. Amino acid sequence: CASSRTGGATNEKLFF.

This clone has just a few counts. J is TRBJ2-7 and V is TRBV28; D not resolved. V lost 6 bases and J 0 bases, leaving 15 bases between the germline ends. The CDR3 is made up of 15 amino acids. Germline CDR1 is MDHEN and CDR2 is SYDVKM. The CDR3 loop is CASRLPVLDSYEQYF. The CDR3 DNA is TGTGCCAGCAGACTACCCGTGTTAGACTCCTACGAGCAGTACTTC.

This clone was seen ten or more times. This chain uses TRBV6-2 or TRBV6-3 with TRBJ2-6; tentatively, D is TRBD2 (6 bases). The germline V gene encodes CDR1 MNHEY and CDR2 SVGEGT. The CDR3 totals 15 residues. V was cut by 6 bases and J by 4 bases, with 13 bases left in between. This CDR3 is CASSPGGSGANVLTF. CDR3 sequence (DNA): TGTGCCAGCAGCCCCGGAGGGAGCGGGGCCAACGTCCTGACTTTC.

This clone was seen only a few times. J is TRBJ2-2 and V is TRBV12-3 or TRBV12-4; D unclear. Trimming removed 10 bases from V and 0 bases from J, with 15 bases in between. This CDR3 has 15 residues. The CDR3 spells CAITLDIPNTGELFF. The DNA of the CDR3 is TGTGCCATCACCCTTGACATTCCGAACACCGGGGAGCTGTTTTTT.